This TCR beta chain emerged from a study of T cell responses to AZD1222 COVID-19 vaccine. Points from the study as a whole: Spike-specific TCR repertoires showed rising breadth and depth after two AZD1222 doses. White British donors predominated, females outnumbered males, and clonal diversity was possibly underestimated.

Sequenced by immunoSEQ multiplex PCR; TCRdb stores in-frame clones only, minus some. The repertoire includes 150,000 to 180,000 clones, 86% of them detected once, and more than 5.5% sits in the top ten. Only a few counts were recorded for this clone. Its matching antigen is unknown. Trimming left V 3 bases short and J 2 bases short, with 15 bases between. The CDR3 runs 16 residues. CDR1 is MGHDK, CDR2 SYGVNS, per germline. The chain combines TRBV25-1 with TRBJ2-3; a weak D match, TRBD2 (6 bases). This clonotype originated in an adult in good health. This sample comprised peripheral blood, obtained on day 0 of MenACWY control vaccination. The CDR3 DNA is TGTGCCAGCAGTGATTCTCGCGGGGCGTTCACAGATACGCAGTATTTT. Translating gives CASSDSRGAFTDTQYF.